This T cell receptor (beta chain) was profiled in a study of T cells in Graves' hyperthyroidism and ophthalmopathy. The V end lost 6 bases, the J end lost 5 bases, and 14 bases lay between the germline ends. This CDR3 has 13 residues. Regions amplified from RNA transcripts were the TCR beta CDR3 regions. Researchers ran a first-round RT-PCR on the TCR CDR3 using the HTBI primer set. TCRdb ran MiXCR on the multiplex PCR reads and lists one entry per CDR3 protein. The repertoire holds approximately 250,000 distinct CDR3 sequences, approximately 23% seen once, with around 40% in the top ten. This clonotype was seen at least ten times.

The chain couples TRBV12-3 or TRBV12-4 to TRBJ2-7, with D possibly being TRBD2 (6 bases). The TCR sequence derives from a woman aged 40 to 49 with Graves' ophthalmopathy. Material for sequencing was blood. The DNA of the CDR3 is TGTGCCAGCAGGGGCCGACTAGTCGACGAGCAGTACTTC. Its translation is CASRGRLVDEQYF.